The 9 T cell receptor beta chains in this list originate from one sample, sequenced in a study of blood T cells in healthy people across ages (dated by TCRdb to 2013 to 2016). Library construction relied on 5' RACE. Instrument used: Illumina HiSeq 2500. A second roughly 6 to 12 cycle PCR used a sample-barcoded 5' primer and a J-beta primer mix. Through fastp at Q25 and MiXCR, TCRdb rebuilt clones from the public reads, retaining in-frame beta chains. One record per CDR3 amino acid sequence lists the most common genes and DNA. The sample table records 780,000 or so distinct CDR3 sequences; about 55% of these occur just once. Jointly, the top ten make up 41% of the sample. The source material was blood. Receptors originate from an elderly man in good health.

The rearrangement uses TRBV5-6 and TRBJ1-1, with 7 bases fitting TRBD1. From germline, CDR1 is SGHDT and CDR2 YYEEEE. The J segment lost 0 bases and the V segment lost 4 bases, leaving 6 bases of the junction unmatched. This CDR3 contains 15 residues. Here the CDR3 reads CASSGTDRVNTEAFF. DNA for the CDR3: TGTGCCAGCAGCGGCACAGACAGGGTGAACACTGAAGCTTTCTTT.

V gene TRBV12-3 or TRBV12-4 combines with J gene TRBJ2-1; 8 bases agree with TRBD2. Matching the DNA end better, TRBJ2-7 makes the J call doubtful. This CDR3 region has 15 residues. CDR3 coding DNA: TGTGCCAGCAGTTTCGGGAGGGTGGTCTACAATGAGCAGTACTTC. Translation: CASSFGRVVYNEQYF.

This clonotype showed up just once. This chain connects TRBV12-3 or TRBV12-4 to TRBJ2-1; the D gene is possibly TRBD2 (5 bases). V was pared by 4 bases and J by 3 bases, with 13 bases between. The CDR3 has 15 residues. The CDR3 here is CASSWWLANYNEQFF. The CDR3 DNA reads TGTGCCAGCAGTTGGTGGCTAGCCAACTACAATGAGCAGTTCTTC.

The rearrangement links TRBV28 to TRBJ1-4; 7 nucleotides line up with TRBD1. The trim removed 4 bases at V and 8 bases at J, leaving 7 bases unmatched. Germline CDR1 and CDR2: MDHEN and SYDVKM. The length of the CDR3 is 14 residues. DNA for the CDR3: TGTGCCAGCAGTTCCCGACAGGGCATGGAAAAACTGTTTTTT. Its translation: CASSSRQGMEKLFF.

This clonotype was seen more than once but under ten times. The chain's CDR3 is CASSRAPPYEQYF. The DNA of the CDR3 is TGTGCCAGCAGCAGAGCTCCCCCCTACGAGCAGTACTTC. The rearrangement joins TRBV21-1 to TRBJ2-7. TRBV21-1 is a known pseudogene. The CDR3 spans 13 residues.

The gene calls are TRBV7-9 and TRBJ2-1, with unresolved D. From germline, CDR1 is SEHNR and CDR2 FQNEAQ (reference sequence). This CDR3 has 17 residues. The germline V and J ends were trimmed by 7 bases and 0 bases, with 19 bases remaining between them. CDR3: CASIPNWSRSSYNEQFF. The CDR3 DNA reads TGTGCCAGCATCCCAAACTGGAGCCGCAGCTCCTACAATGAGCAGTTCTTC.

The V gene is TRBV29-1, the J gene TRBJ2-7; TRBD2 aligns across 8 bases. V lost 0 bases to trimming and J lost 1 base; unmatched junction nucleotides: 5. The CDR3 covers 15 residues. Germline CDR1 and CDR2: SQVTM and ANQGSEA. In DNA form, the CDR3 reads TGCAGCGTTGAAGATAGTACTAGCGGATCCTACGAGCAGTACTTC. Translation gives CSVEDSTSGSYEQYF.

The chain combines TRBV28 with TRBJ1-2; weak D call: TRBD1 (5 bases). Germline V gives CDR1 MDHEN, CDR2 SYDVKM. The CDR3 is 14 residues long. V lost 2 bases and J lost 3, with 10 bases in between. The CDR3, as DNA: TGTGCCAGCAGTTTAATATTGGGGGACTATGGCTACACCTTC. Residues: CASSLILGDYGYTF.

The V gene is TRBV5-1, the J gene TRBJ2-5; the D is unclear. Germline assignment: CDR1 SGHRS and CDR2 YFSETQ. Trimming left V 4 bases short and J 0 bases short, with 19 bases between. The CDR3 length is 17 residues. CDR3 in amino acids: CASSPFIGSKYQETQYF. As DNA, the CDR3 is TGCGCCAGCAGCCCATTTATAGGTAGCAAATACCAAGAGACCCAGTACTTC.